This T cell receptor (beta chain) was observed in a study of early T cells in non-severe SARS-CoV-2 infection (TCRdb year 2021). With respect to the entire study: Because TCR sequencing relied on bulk RNA taken from unsorted whole blood, pairing of alpha and beta chains was not possible.

Receptor amplification or capture employed 5' RACE. The data were produced on a NextSeq 500. The TCR library protocol attached unique molecular identifiers to individual cDNA molecules to correct for sequencing error and PCR bias. Both TCR alpha and beta chains were sequenced, and tight co-correlation was observed between alpha and beta sequence abundances in each sample. As for the authors' bioinformatics: Decombinator V4 was used to annotate TCR sequences for V gene, J gene and CDR3. TCRs were defined as expanded if a significant change between any two time points was detected under a Poisson model with p below 0.0001. TCR abundances were normalised to the total number of TCRs sequenced per sample and expressed as counts per million. MAIT TCRs were defined by TRAV1-2 paired with TRAJ12, TRAJ20 or TRAJ33, and iNKT TCRs by TRAV10 paired with TRAJ18. A search of VDJdb, accessed on 1 November 2021, was run for TCRs annotated to CMV, EBV and SARS-CoV-2, with TCRs annotated for multiple antigens excluded. Using fastp trimming at Q25 and MiXCR clonotype assembly, TCRdb reanalyzed the public sequencing data and kept in-frame beta chains. Here each entry gathers all rows of one CDR3 protein and keeps the most common genes and DNA. The V and J calls come from TCRdb's annotation, not from the publication. The sample records about 46,000 distinct CDR3 sequences, 7.5% to 10% of which are singletons. Of the sample, about 15% is held by the ten largest clones.

General study outcomes and caveats: VDJdb matching was skewed toward anti-spike CD8 responses and likely underestimated virus-specific expansions by missing private and CD4 specificities.

This clonotype was counted only a few times. It has no known antigen specificity. Base qualities are not at hand, and no much larger clone is one base apart. Cut back by 4 bases and 4 bases, the V and J ends lie 12 bases apart. For CDR1 and CDR2, the germline V gene lists MGHDK and SYGVNS. The CDR3 spans 14 residues, from the cysteine through the phenylalanine. Kept here is only the CDR3 DNA, which spans 42 bases and is read in frame from base 1. A case-control design nested within a healthcare worker cohort in London, UK, was used, with weekly nasopharyngeal swab PCR tests and blood sampling performed. Healthcare workers were enrolled in the week of the UK lockdown, from 23 to 31 March 2020, and were followed every week for up to roughly 15 weeks.

The sample was whole blood. The chain uses TRBV25-1 and TRBJ2-3; the D gene is possibly TRBD1 or TRBD2, each agreeing over 5 bases. The sequence was obtained from an adult who was a healthcare worker with PCR-confirmed SARS-CoV-2 infection or an uninfected control (not recorded which). This receptor has the CDR3 CASSGGLGADTQYF. The sequence in DNA is TGTGCCAGCAGTGGGGGATTGGGGGCAGATACGCAGTATTTT.